Below, 7 T cell receptor beta chains from the same sample are listed, as sequenced in a study of control samples from healthy donors and cancer patients. Sequenced by immunoSEQ multiplex PCR; TCRdb stores in-frame clones only, minus some. The sample holds about 120,000 clones, roughly nine tenths seen once. The source material was PBMCs. All receptors derive from a woman between 45 and 60 years old with colorectal cancer.

The rearrangement uses TRBV6-5 and TRBJ1-3; D is uncertain. This CDR3 comprises 13 residues. CDR1 is MNHEY, CDR2 SVGAGI, per germline. V lost 5 bases to trimming and J lost 0 bases, with 5 bases between them. The CDR3 protein is CASSPNSGNTIYF. The DNA of the CDR3 is TGTGCCAGCAGTCCAAACTCTGGAAACACCATATATTTT.

This chain links TRBV19 with TRBJ1-6; the D is unclear. V lost 3 bases and J 0 bases, leaving 12 bases between the germline ends. The length of the CDR3 is 17 residues. Germline V gene lookup returns CDR1 LNHDA and CDR2 SQIVND (reference sequence). The CDR3: CASSIGRPSSYNSPLHF. In nucleotides, the CDR3 is TGTGCCAGTAGTATTGGAAGACCTAGCTCCTATAATTCACCCCTCCACTTT.

This clone was detected only a few times. The chain is built from TRBV5-1 and TRBJ1-6; 9 bases agree with TRBD1. V lost 4 bases to trimming and J lost 9 bases; unmatched junction nucleotides: 5. Germline V gives CDR1 SGHRS, CDR2 YFSETQ. CDR3 size: 14 residues. The CDR3 region has the DNA TGCGCCAGCAGCACGGGACAGGGAACTTCACCCCTCCACTTT. Protein: CASSTGQGTSPLHF.

This rearrangement joins TRBV3-1 (or the pseudogene TRBV3-2) to TRBJ2-4; D unresolved. This CDR3 region has 15 residues. The germline V and J ends were trimmed by 5 bases and 0 bases, with 11 bases remaining between them. The germline V gene encodes CDR1 LGHDT and CDR2 YNNKEL (reference sequence). The CDR3 region is CASSSWQLAKNIQYF. The DNA for the CDR3 is TGTGCCAGCAGCTCCTGGCAGCTAGCCAAAAACATTCAGTACTTC.

CDR3 bases: TGCGCCAGCAGCTTGGCTGCTAGCGGGAGATCTTACGAGCAGTACTTC. Protein: CASSLAASGRSYEQYF. The chain employs TRBV5-1 and TRBJ2-7, with TRBD2 matching over 10 bases. The CDR3 length is 16 residues. The trim removed 0 bases at V and 4 bases at J, leaving 7 bases unmatched. Looked up from germline, CDR1 is SGHRS and CDR2 is YFSETQ.

The V and J genes are TRBV29-1 and TRBJ2-2; the D call may be TRBD1 or TRBD2 (5 bases each). Germline V gene sequence: CDR1 SQVTM, CDR2 ANQGSEA. The ends were cut back, 6 bases at V and 4 bases at J, with 12 bases in the middle. The CDR3 runs to 13 residues. DNA for the CDR3: TGCAGCGTGGGGCGGGTTGGCACCGGGGAGCTGTTTTTT. As protein: CSVGRVGTGELFF.

The chain is built from TRBV6-5 and TRBJ2-7; 12 bases fit TRBD2. V lost 6 bases to trimming and J lost 5 bases; unmatched junction nucleotides: 8. Germline V gene lookup returns CDR1 MNHEY and CDR2 SVGAGI. CDR3 length: 15 residues. In nucleotides, the CDR3 is TGTGCCAGCAGATGGACTAGCGGGATACAGGACGAGCAGTACTTC. It codes for CASRWTSGIQDEQYF.